The 26 T cell receptor delta chains below were found in one sample sequenced in a study of gamma-delta T cells after stem cell transplantation. TCRdb reprocessed the RT-PCR reads using CATT. The sample holds a few thousand delta-chain clones, approximately 3% seen once. Sequencing was carried out using gamma-delta T cells. The receptors were gathered from a human donor. It is not recorded whose cells these are; they may come from a transplant donor.

Worth noting for this clone: A single base separates this from a much larger clone, so it may be a read error. Other DNA sequences of this sample code for an identical CDR3. The chain uses TRDV3 and TRDJ1; maybe TRDD3 (5 bases). V was shortened by 3 bases and J by 10 bases, with 33 bases between the two germline ends. The CDR3 covers 17 residues. CDR1 and CDR2 (germline): TVYSNPD, GDNSRS (reference sequence). Here the CDR3 DNA reads TGTGCCTTCCCAGGCCTGGGCGGACGTGAGGACGAAGACGGACTCATCTTT. Amino acid sequence: CAFPGLGGREDEDGLIF.

This clone is medium-sized within its sample. The chain recombines TRDV2 with TRDJ1; TRDD3 matches at 7 bases. Germline V gene lookup returns CDR1 GEAIGNYY and CDR2 EKD. This CDR3 comprises 15 residues. Trimming took 3 bases from V and 0 from J; bases not matched to a gene: 6. CDR3: CACDQLGSHTDKLIF. DNA of the CDR3: TGTGCCTGTGACCAACTGGGGTCACACACCGATAAACTCATCTTT.

About this clone itself: The protein that TCRdb holds for this DNA derives from a much larger clone and differs from the translated DNA at residue 4, which likely indicates a read error; the protein shown here is translated from the DNA. The rearrangement joins TRDV2 to TRDJ1, with TRDD3 matching over 11 bases. Trimming cost V 4 bases and J 0 bases; bases outside gene matches: 12. CDR1 is GEAIGNYY, CDR2 EKD, per germline. The CDR3 contains 18 residues. The chain's CDR3 is CACETILGDRGYTDKLIF. The CDR3, as DNA: TGTGCCTGTGAAACGATACTGGGGGATAGAGGGTACACCGATAAACTCATCTTT.

By sample share, this clone is medium-sized (0.01 to 0.1%). This sequence joins TRDV2 and TRDJ1; D possibly corresponds to TRDD3 (6 bases). This CDR3 has 19 residues. Per germline, CDR1 GEAIGNYY and CDR2 EKD. V was shortened by 0 bases and J by 0 bases, with 22 bases between the two germline ends. CDR3 amino acids: CACDTVGTGITLDTDKLIF. The CDR3 DNA reads as TGTGCCTGTGACACCGTTGGCACTGGGATAACACTTGACACCGATAAACTCATCTTT.

This clone was counted only a few times. A far more abundant clone sits one base away, making this likely a read error. The same CDR3 also results from other DNA sequences found in this sample. The chain employs TRDV2 and TRDJ1, with a tentative D call TRDD3 (5 bases). Germline CDR1 is GEAIGNYY and CDR2 is EKD. Trimming took 7 bases from V and 4 from J, leaving 21 bases between them. The CDR3 is 15 amino acids. The CDR3 DNA is TGTGCCTGCCTAAATTTACTGGAGAACCGCGATAAACTCATCTTT. Residues: CACLNLLENRDKLIF.

This clone is medium-sized in the sample. Within the sample, other DNA sequences also encode this same CDR3. J is TRDJ3 and V is TRDV2; 12 bases agree with TRDD3. The length of the CDR3 is 18 residues. Germline V gene data show CDR1 as GEAIGNYY and CDR2 as EKD. V lost 3 bases and J lost 5; bases outside the gene matches: 7. For the CDR3, the DNA is TGTGCCTGTGACGCCGTACTGGGGGATACTGGGGACACCCGACAGATGTTTTTC. Encoded protein: CACDAVLGDTGDTRQMFF.

Notes on this clone: This DNA's translation differs at residue 13 from TCRdb's protein, which comes from a much larger clone; a read error is likely, and the protein shown is translated from the DNA. The J gene is TRDJ1, the V gene TRDV2; D perhaps matches TRDD3 (6 bases). CDR1 GEAIGNYY and CDR2 EKD come from the germline V gene. This CDR3 region has 15 residues. CDR3 sequence reads: CACDPLGAHTDKPIF. The CDR3 nucleotides read TGTGCCTGTGACCCGTTGGGGGCTCACACCGATAAACCCATCTTT.

Only a few counts were recorded for this clone. TCRdb pairs this DNA with a much larger clone's protein that differs at residue 6, likely a read error; the protein shown was translated from the DNA. This chain joins TRDV2 and TRDJ1; 13 bases agree with TRDD3. V lost 2 bases and J lost 1; bases outside the gene matches: 9. The germline V gene encodes CDR1 GEAIGNYY and CDR2 EKD. CDR3 length: 18 amino acids. This chain's CDR3 is CACDIIPYWGIRTDKLIF. As DNA, the CDR3 is TGTGCCTGTGACATCATCCCCTACTGGGGGATACGCACCGATAAACTCATCTTT.

With regard to this clone: The germline gene is not matched at one end of the junction; a read error may be the cause. V and J are TRDV2 and TRDJ1, with 13 bases matching TRDD3. The CDR3 runs 16 residues. CDR1 and CDR2 from the germline V gene are GEAIGNYY and EKD. The CDR3 coding sequence is TGTGCCTGTGACCTACTGGGGGATACGCCCACCGATAAACCCATCTTT. Its protein is CACDLLGDTPTDKPIF.

A remark on this clone: This could be a read error, since a much larger clone is one nucleotide away. This rearrangement joins TRDV2 to TRDJ3, with a possible D match to TRDD3 (6 bases). Germline CDR1 reads GEAIGNYY; CDR2 reads EKD. The CDR3 has 18 residues. The CDR3 coding sequence is TGTGCCTGTGACACCGCGGGGATTAGCTCCTGGGGCACCCGACAGATGTTTTTC. Translated, it gives CACDTAGISSWGTRQMFF.

A word on this clone: One base separates it from a far larger clone, so it is likely a read error. The chain carries TRDV2 and TRDJ1; 12 bases are a match to TRDD3. Germline-derived CDR1 and CDR2 are GEAIGNYY and EKD. CDR3 size: 16 residues. The DNA for the CDR3 is TGTGCCTGTGACCCAATACTGGGGGATACCCCGAATAAACACATCTTT. Amino acids: CACDPILGDTPNKHIF.

Concerning this clone itself: Germline and junction disagree at one end, which may indicate a read error. This sample also contains other DNA sequences that code for the same CDR3. V gene TRDV2 combines with J gene TRDJ1; unclear D gene. This CDR3 region has 14 residues. Per the germline V gene, CDR1 is GEAIGNYY and CDR2 is EKD. CDR3 region: CACDTVGFTDKPIF. The CDR3 DNA follows: TGTGCCTGTGACACCGTTGGGTTCACCGATAAACCCATCTTC.

By its share, this clone is medium-sized. The chain joins TRDV2 to TRDJ1, with D possibly TRDD3 on 6 matching bases. Germline V gene sequence: CDR1 GEAIGNYY, CDR2 EKD. V was pared by 2 bases and J by 2 bases, with 20 bases between. This CDR3 contains 17 residues. CDR3 coding DNA: TGTGCCTGTGACAAATTACTGGGCTCCTCTTTTACCGATAAACTCATCTTT. Amino acid sequence: CACDKLLGSSFTDKLIF.

This clone is medium-sized. The CDR3 reads CACDPLGLYDKLIF. DNA of the CDR3: TGTGCCTGTGACCCACTGGGACTCTACGATAAACTCATCTTT. The V and J genes are TRDV2 and TRDJ1; perhaps TRDD3 as D (6 bases). Trimming removed 3 bases from V and 4 bases from J, with 14 bases in between. CDR3 length: 14 amino acids. The germline V gene encodes CDR1 GEAIGNYY and CDR2 EKD.

This clone was found a few times. A read error may account for a junction end that differs from germline. Other DNA variants within this sample encode the same CDR3. V usage is TRDV2 and J usage is TRDJ1; tentative D call: TRDD3 (5 bases). CDR1 is GEAIGNYY and CDR2 is EKD in the germline V gene. The CDR3 sequence is 18 residues long. As DNA, the CDR3 is TGTGCCTGTGACACTGTAACCCGGTACCCTGGGAAAACCGATAAGCTCATCTTT. This encodes CACDTVTRYPGKTDKLIF.

This clone is categorized as medium-sized. V usage is TRDV2 and J usage is TRDJ1; 12 positions match TRDD3. This CDR3 spans 16 amino acids. The germline gives CDR1 GEAIGNYY, CDR2 EKD. J was trimmed by 3 bases and V by 3 bases; bases with no gene match: 7. The CDR3 DNA follows: TGTGCCTGTGACGCCTTACTGGGGGATACACCCGATAAACTCATCTTT. This gives the protein CACDALLGDTPDKLIF.

As for this clone: A far more abundant clone sits one base away, making this likely a read error. Other DNA variants within this sample encode the same CDR3. As DNA, the CDR3 is TGTGCTCTTGGGGAAGACGATTGGGACCGACTGGGGGATAGGTGCACCGATAAACTCATCTTC. This translates into CALGEDDWDRLGDRCTDKLIF. The V gene is TRDV1, the J gene TRDJ1, with 11 bases that match TRDD3. The CDR3 extends over 21 amino acids. CDR1 is TSWWSYY and CDR2 is QGS in the germline V gene.

A note on this clone: This may come from a read error, since a much larger clone is one base off. Other DNA variants within this sample encode the same CDR3. The V call is TRDV2, the J call TRDJ1; the D gene is possibly TRDD3 (5 bases). V was pared by 3 bases and J by 0 bases, with 19 bases between. The CDR3 loop spans 17 amino acids. Germline V gives CDR1 GEAIGNYY, CDR2 EKD. CDR3 nucleotide sequence: TGTGCCTGTGACCCTTTGCTGGGAGAGGCGTACACCGATAAACTCATCTTT. Its protein is CACDPLLGEAYTDKLIF.

This clone was counted only a few times. The limits of the CDR3 on the DNA are not certain, so only TCRdb's listed CDR3 is given. V is TRDV2 and J is TRDJ1; the table's TRDD3 call for D was not verified on the DNA. The germline gives CDR1 GEAIGNYY, CDR2 EKD. Inclusive of both ends, the CDR3 amounts to 15 amino acids. The CDR3 region is CACDTVGYGNNKPIF.

As for this clone: This DNA's translation differs at residue 11 from TCRdb's protein, which comes from a much larger clone; a read error is likely, and the protein shown is translated from the DNA. The chain joins TRDV2 to TRDJ1; no clear D gene. This CDR3 comprises 15 residues. Germline V gene lookup returns CDR1 GEAIGNYY and CDR2 EKD. The CDR3, as DNA: TGTGCCTGTGACACCGTCTCCCTCCACACCGGTAAACTCATCTTT. It specifies CACDTVSLHTGKLIF.

This clone is medium-sized (0.01 to 0.1%) in the sample. This chain connects TRDV1 to TRDJ1; possibly TRDD3 for D (10 bases). Trimming stripped 6 bases from V and 11 bases from J, with 28 bases between. From germline, CDR1 is TSWWSYY and CDR2 QGS. The CDR3 extends over 16 amino acids. The chain's CDR3 is CALGTLPTVTGGSLIF. CDR3 DNA: TGTGCTCTTGGTACCCTTCCTACGGTTACTGGGGGATCGCTCATCTTT.

To note about this clone: The translation of this DNA and the TCRdb protein of a much larger clone differ at residue 14, probably owing to a read error; the protein shown here is translated from the DNA. The J gene is TRDJ1, the V gene TRDV2; no clear D gene. Germline loops: CDR1 GEAIGNYY, CDR2 EKD. This CDR3 region has 15 residues. In DNA form, the CDR3 reads TGTGCCTGTGACACCCTCCAAGGGTACACCGATAAACTCACCTTT. It specifies CACDTLQGYTDKLTF.

This clone was detected only a few times. CDR3 in amino acids: CACDTGFPPVLGEPRSTRTDKLIF. The CDR3 coding sequence is TGTGCCTGTGACACCGGTTTTCCACCCGTACTGGGGGAGCCTCGTTCTACGCGCACCGATAAACTCATCTTT. The gene calls are TRDV2 and TRDJ1, with 9 positions matching TRDD3. This CDR3 is 24 amino acids long. Trimming took 0 bases from V and 1 from J; bases not matched to a gene: 29. CDR1 and CDR2 from the germline V gene are GEAIGNYY and EKD.

In its sample, this clone was seen a few times. This is likely an artifact of a read error, given a far larger clone one base away. Distinct nucleotide sequences in the sample also encode this CDR3. V usage is TRDV1 and J usage is TRDJ1, with 10 nucleotides matching TRDD3. CDR1 and CDR2 (germline): TSWWSYY, QGS. CDR3 length: 18 residues. This chain's CDR3 is CALGEPGPCTGGCGRLIF. The CDR3 DNA reads TGTGCTCTTGGGGAACCAGGCCCCTGTACTGGGGGATGTGGGAGACTCATCTTC.

Concerning this clone: A far more abundant clone sits one base away, making this likely a read error. Other nucleotide sequences in the sample specify the same CDR3. Here the CDR3 DNA reads TGTGCCTGCGACACTCTGGGACATACCCGACGGACCGATAAACTCATCTTT. Residues: CACDTLGHTRRTDKLIF. The chain links TRDV2 to TRDJ1; a possible D gene is TRDD3 (5 bases). This CDR3 has 17 residues. CDR1 is GEAIGNYY and CDR2 is EKD in the germline V gene.

This clone was recorded a few times. The junction differs from germline at one of its ends, possibly a read error. Here the CDR3 reads CALGELRTVRGFLRIVGDKRDTDKLIF. For the CDR3, the DNA is TGTGCCCTTGGGGAACTAAGGACGGTTCGCGGCTTCCTACGAATTGTGGGGGATAAGCGGGACACCGATAAACTCATCTTT. The chain has TRDV1 and TRDJ1, with a tentative D call TRDD3 (9 bases). The CDR3 length is 27 residues. CDR1 is TSWWSYY, CDR2 QGS, per germline.